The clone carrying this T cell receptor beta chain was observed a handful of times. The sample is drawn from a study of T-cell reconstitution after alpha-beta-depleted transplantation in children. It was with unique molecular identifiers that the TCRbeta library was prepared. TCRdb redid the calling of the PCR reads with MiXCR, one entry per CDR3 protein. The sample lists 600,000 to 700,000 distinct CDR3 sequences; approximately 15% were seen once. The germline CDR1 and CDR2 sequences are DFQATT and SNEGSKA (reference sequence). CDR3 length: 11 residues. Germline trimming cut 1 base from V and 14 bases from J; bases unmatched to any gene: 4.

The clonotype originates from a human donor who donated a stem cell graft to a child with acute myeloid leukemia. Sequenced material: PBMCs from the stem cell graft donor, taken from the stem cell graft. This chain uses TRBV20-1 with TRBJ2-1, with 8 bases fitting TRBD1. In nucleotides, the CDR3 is TGCAGTGCTAGAGGGGACAGGTGGGAGTTCTTC. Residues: CSARGDRWEFF.